Each of the 12 T cell receptor beta chains below was sequenced from the same sample in a study of OX40 agonist ivuxolimab in advanced cancers. Libraries were prepared by immunoSEQ multiplex PCR; TCRdb keeps only in-frame clonotypes and omits some of them. The sample contains tens of thousands of clones, roughly 80% of which appear only once. Specimen: CD4+ or CD8+ T cells sorted from blood, collected in a trial of the OX40 agonist ivuxolimab. Every receptor here comes from an adult with an advanced solid tumor such as melanoma, head and neck, liver or kidney cancer.

J is TRBJ2-3 and V is TRBV5-8, with TRBD2 matching 13 bases. V trimming: 3 bases; J trimming: 3 bases; junction bases outside the gene matches: 4. There are 16 residues in the CDR3. Per germline, CDR1 SGHTS and CDR2 YDEGEE. The CDR3 nucleotides are TGTGCCAGCAGCTACGGGACTAGCGGGACTACAGATACGCAGTATTTT. It is translated as CASSYGTSGTTDTQYF.

The genes are TRBV9 and TRBJ2-1; D unresolved. CDR3 length equals 13 residues. Per the germline V gene, CDR1 is SGDLS and CDR2 is YYNGEE. V was pared by 0 bases and J by 8 bases, with 9 bases between. In nucleotides, the CDR3 is TGTGCCAGCAGCGTAGCGATGACGTATGAGCAGTTCTTC. The encoded protein is CASSVAMTYEQFF.

The sample holds a few counts of this clone. V usage is TRBV6-6 and J usage is TRBJ2-1, with 14 positions matching TRBD2. V trimming: 4 bases; J trimming: 9 bases; junction bases outside the gene matches: 5. This CDR3 has 15 residues. CDR1 is MNHNY, CDR2 SVGAGI, per germline (reference sequence). CDR3 nucleotide sequence: TGTGCCAGCAGTTCCCGACTAGCGGGAGGGAGTGAGCAGTTCTTC. It encodes CASSSRLAGGSEQFF.

The rearrangement uses TRBV4-3 and TRBJ2-7, with 8 bases matching TRBD1. This CDR3 has 15 residues. Losses at the gene ends were 0 bases for V and 3 bases for J; bases not matched to a gene: 4. The germline CDR1 and CDR2 sequences are LGHNA and YSLEER. The CDR3 loop is CASSQDPGQGYEQYF. CDR3 nucleotide sequence: TGCGCCAGCAGCCAAGATCCCGGACAGGGCTACGAGCAGTACTTC.

The chain has TRBV28 and TRBJ2-1; either TRBD1 or TRBD2 may fit D (5 bases each). Germline V gene sequence: CDR1 MDHEN, CDR2 SYDVKM. This CDR3 region has 16 residues. Trimming pared 3 bases from V and 2 bases from J, leaving 14 bases between. CDR3 sequence (DNA): TGTGCCAGCAGTTTCCTGGGACCGGGCACCTACAATGAGCAGTTCTTC. Translation: CASSFLGPGTYNEQFF.

This chain links TRBV6-5 with TRBJ2-3; D is unresolved. This CDR3 has 15 amino acids. V lost 7 bases and J 0 bases, leaving 14 bases between the germline ends. Germline V gives CDR1 MNHEY, CDR2 SVGAGI. The CDR3 spells CASKMSFTSTDTQYF. The CDR3 DNA is TGTGCCAGCAAAATGTCATTTACTAGCACAGATACGCAGTATTTT.

This chain connects TRBV10-1 to TRBJ2-5; no reliable D call. V was clipped by 6 bases and J by 1 base, with 9 bases between them. The length of the CDR3 is 13 residues. Germline CDR1 WNHNN, CDR2 SYGVQD (reference sequence). The CDR3 DNA sequence: TGCGCCAGCAGGATATATAGCCAAGAGACCCAGTACTTC. Its protein is CASRIYSQETQYF.

This clone was detected once. This chain links TRBV19 with TRBJ1-4, with D perhaps TRBD1 (5 bases). V was clipped by 7 bases and J by 3 bases, with 15 bases between them. Germline CDR1 and CDR2: LNHDA and SQIVND (reference sequence). CDR3 size: 15 residues. The CDR3 spells CASTTSGGPNEKLFF. CDR3 coding DNA: TGTGCCAGTACTACTTCGGGGGGACCTAATGAAAAACTGTTTTTT. The entire variable domain, with the rest obtained from reference TRBV19 and TRBJ1-4, is as follows: DGGITQSPKYLFRKEGQNVTLSCEQNLNHDAMYWYRQDPGQGLRLIYYSQIVNDFQKGDIAEGYSVSREKKESFPLTVTSAQKNPTAFYLCASTTSGGPNEKLFFGSGTQLSVL.

The chain links TRBV30 to TRBJ2-3; 11 nucleotides match TRBD1. This CDR3 is built from 14 residues. Germline V lookup: CDR1 GTSNPN, CDR2 SVGIG (reference sequence). After removal of 3 bases from V and 4 bases from J, the junction contained 3 bases not matched to a gene. CDR3 amino acids: CAWSPGQGADTQYF. The DNA for the CDR3 is TGTGCCTGGAGCCCGGGACAGGGGGCAGATACGCAGTATTTT.

The V and J genes are TRBV19 and TRBJ1-5; TRBD1 aligns across 7 bases. The CDR3 consists of 15 residues. The germline V gene has CDR1 LNHDA and CDR2 SQIVND (reference sequence). V trimming: 4 bases; J trimming: 2 bases; junction bases outside the gene matches: 5. The CDR3, as DNA: TGTGCCAGTAGTACATACGGACAGGGCAATCAGCCCCAGCATTTT. Protein product: CASSTYGQGNQPQHF.

The chain uses TRBV5-4 and TRBJ2-5; TRBD2 aligns across 12 bases. After removal of 3 bases from V and 5 bases from J, the junction contained 5 bases not matched to a gene. This CDR3 spans 15 amino acids. Germline V gene lookup returns CDR1 SGHNT and CDR2 YYREEE (reference sequence). DNA for the CDR3: TGTGCCAGCAGCTCCGGACTAGCGGGAACGGAGACCCAGTACTTC. Protein: CASSSGLAGTETQYF.

The J gene is TRBJ1-1, the V gene TRBV5-1; a possible D gene is TRBD1 (5 bases). From germline, CDR1 is SGHRS and CDR2 YFSETQ. This CDR3 comprises 16 residues. Trimming left V 0 bases short and J 0 bases short, with 12 bases between. The CDR3 sequence: CASSLAWGGMNTEAFF. The CDR3 region has the DNA TGCGCCAGCAGCTTGGCGTGGGGCGGCATGAACACTGAAGCTTTCTTT.